What follows are 10 T cell receptor beta chains derived from one specimen sequenced in a study of blood T cell repertoires in COVID-19. Sequenced by immunoSEQ multiplex PCR; TCRdb stores in-frame clones only, minus some. The sample lists approximately 230,000 clones, around 88% occurring once. Sequencing used peripheral blood. Receptor source: a young woman with COVID-19, enrolled during active disease.

This clone is a singleton in its sample. This chain connects TRBV7-9 to TRBJ2-7; 10 bases are shared with TRBD1. This CDR3 region has 15 residues. The germline CDR1 and CDR2 sequences are SEHNR and FQNEAQ (reference sequence). Losses at the gene ends were 3 bases for V and 1 base for J; bases not matched to a gene: 3. The DNA of the CDR3 is TGTGCCAGCAGCTTGGGACAGGGGCTTTCCTACGAGCAGTACTTC. Amino acid sequence: CASSLGQGLSYEQYF. The variable domain in full, with the rest retrieved from reference TRBV7-9 and TRBJ2-7, is DTGVSQNPRHKITKRGQNVTFRCDPISEHNRLYWYRQTLGQGPEFLTYFQNEAQLEKSRLLSDRFSAERPKGSFSTLEIQRTEQGDSAMYLCASSLGQGLSYEQYFGPGTRLTVT.

The chain employs TRBV5-5 and TRBJ2-7, with 8 bases lining up with TRBD2. The CDR3 has 14 residues. The V and J ends lost 3 bases and 6 bases, in that order; junction bases with no gene match: 8. CDR1 and CDR2 (germline): SGHKS, YYEKEE (reference sequence). CDR3 protein: CASSSHPTSGEQYF. CDR3 DNA: TGTGCCAGCAGCTCGCACCCCACTAGCGGCGAGCAGTACTTC.

As DNA, the CDR3 is TGTGCCAGCAGCCGGGGTAGCAATCAGCCCCAGCATTTT. Translated: CASSRGSNQPQHF. The genes are TRBV7-9 and TRBJ1-5, with unresolved D. The CDR3 runs 13 residues. V was shortened by 5 bases and J by 0 bases, with 5 bases between the two germline ends. Germline CDR1 is SEHNR and CDR2 is FQNEAQ (reference sequence).

This chain uses TRBV14 with TRBJ2-2, with no clear D. CDR3 length: 13 residues. Between the trimmed V and J ends, which lost 4 bases and 5 bases, there was a span of 8 bases. CDR1 is SGHDN and CDR2 is FVKESK in the germline V gene. The CDR3: CASSRMRTGELFF. Here the CDR3 DNA reads TGTGCCAGCAGCCGAATGAGGACCGGGGAGCTGTTTTTT.

The rearrangement joins TRBV3-1 (or the pseudogene TRBV3-2) to TRBJ2-7; 9 positions match TRBD2. Germline trimming cut 0 bases from V and 6 bases from J; bases unmatched to any gene: 9. The CDR3 covers 16 residues. CDR1 is LGHDT and CDR2 is YNNKEL in the germline V gene (reference sequence). The CDR3 spells CASSQDGVAGESEQYV. The CDR3 coding sequence is TGTGCCAGCAGCCAAGATGGAGTAGCGGGAGAGAGCGAGCAGTACGTC.

The V gene is TRBV7-2, the J gene TRBJ2-2; perhaps TRBD2 as D (7 bases). The CDR3 is 16 residues long. Trimming pared 2 bases from V and 1 base from J, leaving 11 bases between. CDR1 is SGHTA, CDR2 FQGNSA, per germline. This CDR3 reads CASSLMRGQNTGELFF. Here the CDR3 DNA reads TGTGCCAGCAGCTTAATGCGGGGGCAGAACACCGGGGAGCTGTTTTTT.

The chain is built from TRBV19 and TRBJ2-1; 8 nucleotides line up with TRBD2. Germline V CDR1 and CDR2: LNHDA, SQIVND (reference sequence). V shed 3 bases, J shed 3 bases, and the junction held 4 bases outside the gene matches. This CDR3 is built from 15 residues. The CDR3 loop reads CASSISGGGYNEQFF. DNA for the CDR3: TGTGCCAGTAGTATTTCGGGAGGGGGCTACAATGAGCAGTTCTTC.

The chain carries TRBV18 and TRBJ2-3, with 14 bases matching TRBD2. The CDR3 runs 17 residues. Trimming removed 3 bases from V and 4 bases from J; junction bases left unmatched: 6. Germline CDR1 reads KGHSH; CDR2 reads LQKENI. The CDR3 reads CASSPGTSGSGSDTQYF. In DNA, the CDR3 is TGTGCCAGCTCACCCGGGACTAGCGGGAGTGGATCAGATACGCAGTATTTT.

Written as DNA, the CDR3 is TGCAGTGCTAGTTGGGCAGGGGGAACGGGGAGGACTGAAGCTTTCTTT. Amino acids: CSASWAGGTGRTEAFF. This chain joins TRBV20-1 and TRBJ1-1; 7 bases align to TRBD1. Unmatched junction bases numbered 15, after V lost 3 bases and J lost 5 bases. This CDR3 is 16 amino acids long. Germline CDR1 reads DFQATT; CDR2 reads SNEGSKA (reference sequence).

In this sample, this clone turned up a few times. The V gene is TRBV18, the J gene TRBJ1-1, with TRBD1 matching over 8 bases. The V and J ends lost 1 base and 1 base, in that order; junction bases with no gene match: 5. The CDR3 runs 16 residues. CDR1 is KGHSH, CDR2 LQKENI, per germline. The CDR3 here is CASSPRVGTGNTEAFF. Written as DNA, the CDR3 is TGTGCCAGCTCACCACGAGTCGGGACAGGGAACACTGAAGCTTTCTTT.